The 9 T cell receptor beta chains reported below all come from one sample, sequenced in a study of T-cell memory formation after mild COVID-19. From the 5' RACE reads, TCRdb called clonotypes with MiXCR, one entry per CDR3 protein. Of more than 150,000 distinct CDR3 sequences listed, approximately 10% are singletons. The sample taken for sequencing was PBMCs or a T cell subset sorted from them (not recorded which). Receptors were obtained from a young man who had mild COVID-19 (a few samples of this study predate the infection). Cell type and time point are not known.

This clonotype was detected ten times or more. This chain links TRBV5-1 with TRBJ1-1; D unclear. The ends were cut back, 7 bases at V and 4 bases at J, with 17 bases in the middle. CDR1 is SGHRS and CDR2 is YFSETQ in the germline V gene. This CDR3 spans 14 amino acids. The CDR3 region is CASDLISPSTEAFF. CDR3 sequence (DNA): TGCGCCAGCGATCTCATAAGTCCCAGCACTGAAGCTTTCTTT.

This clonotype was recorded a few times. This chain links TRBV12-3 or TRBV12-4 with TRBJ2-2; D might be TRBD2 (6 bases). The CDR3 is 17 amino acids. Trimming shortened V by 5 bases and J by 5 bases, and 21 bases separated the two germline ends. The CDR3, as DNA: TGTGCCAGCAGTCACAGCGGGTATAGGGGAGGTACCGGGGAGCTGTTTTTT. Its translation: CASSHSGYRGGTGELFF.

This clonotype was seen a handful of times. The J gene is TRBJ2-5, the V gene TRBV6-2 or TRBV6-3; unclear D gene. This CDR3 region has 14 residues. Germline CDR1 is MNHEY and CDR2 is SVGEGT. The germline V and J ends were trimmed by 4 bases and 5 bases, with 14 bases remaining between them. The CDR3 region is CASSFDGVGETQYF. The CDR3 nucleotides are TGTGCCAGCAGTTTCGATGGGGTTGGGGAGACCCAGTACTTC.

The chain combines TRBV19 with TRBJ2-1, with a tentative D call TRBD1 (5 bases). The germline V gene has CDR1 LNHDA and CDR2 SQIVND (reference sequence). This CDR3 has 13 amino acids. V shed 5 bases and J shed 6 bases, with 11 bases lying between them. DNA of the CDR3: TGTGCCAGTAGTGTTCAGGGTTCCAATGAGCAGTTCTTC. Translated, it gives CASSVQGSNEQFF.

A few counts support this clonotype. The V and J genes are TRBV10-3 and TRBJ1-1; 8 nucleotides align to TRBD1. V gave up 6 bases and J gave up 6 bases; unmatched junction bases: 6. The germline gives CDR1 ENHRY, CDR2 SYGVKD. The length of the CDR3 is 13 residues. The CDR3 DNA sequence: TGTGCCATCAGCGGACAGGGAGAATCTGAAGCTTTCTTT. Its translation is CAISGQGESEAFF.

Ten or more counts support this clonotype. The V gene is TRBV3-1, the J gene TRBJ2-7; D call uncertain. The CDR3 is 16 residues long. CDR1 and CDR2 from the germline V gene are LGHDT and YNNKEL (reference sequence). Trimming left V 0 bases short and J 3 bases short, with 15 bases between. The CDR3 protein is CASSQDPPGGDYEQYF. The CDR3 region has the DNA TGTGCCAGCAGCCAAGATCCCCCCGGTGGGGACTACGAGCAGTACTTC.

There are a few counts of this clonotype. CDR3 protein: CATSDDGGRTYSYNSPLHF. The CDR3 bases are TGTGCCACCAGTGACGATGGGGGACGGACTTACTCCTATAATTCACCCCTCCACTTT. V and J are TRBV24-1 and TRBJ1-6; D might be TRBD1 (5 bases). Germline V gene data show CDR1 as KGHDR and CDR2 as SFDVKD. This CDR3 region has 19 residues. V was cut by 4 bases and J by 0 bases, with 18 bases left in between.

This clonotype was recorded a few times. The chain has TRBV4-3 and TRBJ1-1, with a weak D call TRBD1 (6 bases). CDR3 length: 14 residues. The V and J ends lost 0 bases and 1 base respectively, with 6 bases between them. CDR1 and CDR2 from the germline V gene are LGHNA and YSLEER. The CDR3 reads CASSQETGNTEAFF. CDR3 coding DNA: TGCGCCAGCAGCCAAGAGACAGGGAACACTGAAGCTTTCTTT.

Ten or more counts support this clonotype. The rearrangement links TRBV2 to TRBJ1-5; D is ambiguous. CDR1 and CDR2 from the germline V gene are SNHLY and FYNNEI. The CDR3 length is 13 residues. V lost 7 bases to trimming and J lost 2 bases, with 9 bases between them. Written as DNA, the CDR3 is TGTGCCAGCAATGATTTTGGCAATCAGCCCCAGCATTTT. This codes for CASNDFGNQPQHF.